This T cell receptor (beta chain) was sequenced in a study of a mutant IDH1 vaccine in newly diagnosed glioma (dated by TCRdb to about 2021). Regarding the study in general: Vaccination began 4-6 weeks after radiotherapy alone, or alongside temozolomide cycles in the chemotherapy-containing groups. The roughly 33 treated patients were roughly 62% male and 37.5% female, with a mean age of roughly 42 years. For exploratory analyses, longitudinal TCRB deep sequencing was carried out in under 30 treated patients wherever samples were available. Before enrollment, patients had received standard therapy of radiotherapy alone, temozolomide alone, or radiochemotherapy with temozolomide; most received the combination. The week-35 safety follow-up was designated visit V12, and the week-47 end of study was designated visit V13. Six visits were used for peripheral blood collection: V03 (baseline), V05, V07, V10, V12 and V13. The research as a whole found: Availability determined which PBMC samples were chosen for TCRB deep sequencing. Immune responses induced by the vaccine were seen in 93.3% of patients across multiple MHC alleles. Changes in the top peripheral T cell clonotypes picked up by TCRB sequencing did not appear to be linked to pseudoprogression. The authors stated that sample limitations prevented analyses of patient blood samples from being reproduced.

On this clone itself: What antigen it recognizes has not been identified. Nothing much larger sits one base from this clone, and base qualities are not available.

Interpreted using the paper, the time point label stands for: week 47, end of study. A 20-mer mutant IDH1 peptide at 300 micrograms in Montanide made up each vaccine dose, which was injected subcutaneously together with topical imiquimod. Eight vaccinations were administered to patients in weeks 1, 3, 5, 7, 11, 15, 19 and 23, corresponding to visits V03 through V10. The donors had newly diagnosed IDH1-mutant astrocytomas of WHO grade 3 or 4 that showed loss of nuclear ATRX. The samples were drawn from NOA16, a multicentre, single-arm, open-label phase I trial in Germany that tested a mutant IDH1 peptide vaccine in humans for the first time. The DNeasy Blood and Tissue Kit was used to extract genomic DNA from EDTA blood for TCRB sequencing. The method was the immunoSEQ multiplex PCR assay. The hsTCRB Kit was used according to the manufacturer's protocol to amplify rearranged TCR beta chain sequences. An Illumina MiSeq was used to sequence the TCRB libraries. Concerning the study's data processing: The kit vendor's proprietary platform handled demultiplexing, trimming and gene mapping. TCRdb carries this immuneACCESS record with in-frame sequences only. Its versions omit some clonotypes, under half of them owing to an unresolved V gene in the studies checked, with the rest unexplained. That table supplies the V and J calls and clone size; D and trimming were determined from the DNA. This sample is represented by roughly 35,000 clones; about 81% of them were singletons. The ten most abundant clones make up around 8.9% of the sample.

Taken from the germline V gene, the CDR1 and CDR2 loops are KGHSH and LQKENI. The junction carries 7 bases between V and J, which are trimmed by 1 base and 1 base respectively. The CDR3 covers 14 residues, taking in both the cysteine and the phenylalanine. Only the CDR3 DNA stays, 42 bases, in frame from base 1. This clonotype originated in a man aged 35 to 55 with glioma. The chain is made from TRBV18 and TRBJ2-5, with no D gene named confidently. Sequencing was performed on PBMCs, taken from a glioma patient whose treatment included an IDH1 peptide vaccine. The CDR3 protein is CASSPREFQETQYF. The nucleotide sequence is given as TGTGCCAGCTCACCACGCGAGTTCCAAGAGACCCAGTACTTC.